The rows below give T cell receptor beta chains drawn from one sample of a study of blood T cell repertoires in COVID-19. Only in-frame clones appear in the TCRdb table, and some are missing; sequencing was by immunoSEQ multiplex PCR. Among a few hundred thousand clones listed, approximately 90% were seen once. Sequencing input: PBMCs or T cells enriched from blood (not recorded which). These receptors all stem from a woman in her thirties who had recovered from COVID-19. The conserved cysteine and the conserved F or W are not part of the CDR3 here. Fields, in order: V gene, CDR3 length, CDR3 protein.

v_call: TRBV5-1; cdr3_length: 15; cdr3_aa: ASSDGPGQGSGNTIY
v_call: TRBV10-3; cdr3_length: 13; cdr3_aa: AISVGAGGPNEQF
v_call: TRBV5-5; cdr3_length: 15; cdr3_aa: ASSLGVTGIGASPLH
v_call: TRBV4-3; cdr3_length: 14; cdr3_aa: ASSHLAGSSYNEQF
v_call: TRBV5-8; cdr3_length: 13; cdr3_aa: ASSLEPSAGNTIY
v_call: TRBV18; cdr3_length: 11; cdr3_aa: ASSPSSQQPQH
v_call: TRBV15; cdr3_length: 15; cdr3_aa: ATSRLTQPLAKNIQY
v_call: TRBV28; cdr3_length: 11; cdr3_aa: ASTGPRLNGYT
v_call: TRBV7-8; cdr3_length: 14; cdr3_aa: ASSLRAGALRLGYT
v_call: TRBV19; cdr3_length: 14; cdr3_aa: ASSSGTGATNEKLF
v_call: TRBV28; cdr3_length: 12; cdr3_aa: ASRWRVADTEAF
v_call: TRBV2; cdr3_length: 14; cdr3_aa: ASSEGNRGPTGELF
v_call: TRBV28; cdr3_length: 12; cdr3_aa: ASSPVEKGETQY
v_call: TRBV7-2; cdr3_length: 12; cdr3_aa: ASSRGLASDEQF
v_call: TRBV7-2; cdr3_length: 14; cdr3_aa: ASSLSRGTSTDTQY
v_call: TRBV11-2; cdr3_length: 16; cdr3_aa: ASSWSGSTGSSYNEQF
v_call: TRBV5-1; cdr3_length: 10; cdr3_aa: ASSLSGGEQY
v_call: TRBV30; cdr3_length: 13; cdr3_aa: AWIRPGQHNSPLH
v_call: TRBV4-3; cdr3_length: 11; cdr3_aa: ASSQDRRQPQH
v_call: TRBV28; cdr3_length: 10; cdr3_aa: ASSLAAGRYT
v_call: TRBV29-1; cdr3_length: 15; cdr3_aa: SVEDRGQAGVWNEQF
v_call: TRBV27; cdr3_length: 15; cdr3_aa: ASRRRAILAGSDEQF
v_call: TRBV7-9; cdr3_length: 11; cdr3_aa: ASSLTRIGELF
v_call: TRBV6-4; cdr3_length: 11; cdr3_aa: ASDSDSNQPQH
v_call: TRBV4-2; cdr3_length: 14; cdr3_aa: ASSQIPGQGIETQY
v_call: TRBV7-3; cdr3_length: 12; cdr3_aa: ASSLIGGNTEAF
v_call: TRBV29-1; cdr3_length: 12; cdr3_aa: SAASGIIYNEQF
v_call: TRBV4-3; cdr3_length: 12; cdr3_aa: ASRGLAGDGEQF
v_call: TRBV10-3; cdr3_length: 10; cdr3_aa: AIGTGQETQY